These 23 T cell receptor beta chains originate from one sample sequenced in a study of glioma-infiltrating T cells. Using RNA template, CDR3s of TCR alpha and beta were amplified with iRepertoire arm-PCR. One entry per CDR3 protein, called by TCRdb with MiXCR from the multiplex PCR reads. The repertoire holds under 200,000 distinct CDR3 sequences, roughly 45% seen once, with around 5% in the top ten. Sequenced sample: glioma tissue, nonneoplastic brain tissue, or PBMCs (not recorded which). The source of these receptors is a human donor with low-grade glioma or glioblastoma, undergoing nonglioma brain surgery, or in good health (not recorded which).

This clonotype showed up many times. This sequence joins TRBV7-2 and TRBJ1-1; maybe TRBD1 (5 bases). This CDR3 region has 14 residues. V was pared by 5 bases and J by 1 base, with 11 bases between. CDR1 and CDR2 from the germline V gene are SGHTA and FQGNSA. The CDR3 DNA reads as TGTGCCAGCAGCCCCCGACAGCAGAACACTGAAGCTTTCTTT. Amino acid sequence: CASSPRQQNTEAFF.

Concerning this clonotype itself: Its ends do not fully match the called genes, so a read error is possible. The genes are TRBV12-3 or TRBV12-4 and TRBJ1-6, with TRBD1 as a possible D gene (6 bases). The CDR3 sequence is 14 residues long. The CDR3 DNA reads TGTGCCAGCAAGGGACAAGTGAATAATTCACTCCTCCACTTT. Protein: CASKGQVNNSLLHF.

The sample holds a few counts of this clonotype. CDR3 DNA: TGTGCCAGCAGCACACAGGACTCCTACTTTAACTATGGCTACACCTTC. Translated, it gives CASSTQDSYFNYGYTF. The chain is built from TRBV7-9 and TRBJ1-2; weak D call: TRBD1 (5 bases). Germline CDR1 reads SEHNR; CDR2 reads FQNEAQ (reference sequence). The CDR3 sequence is 16 residues long. Deletions cut 5 bases from V and 1 base from J, with 17 bases between.

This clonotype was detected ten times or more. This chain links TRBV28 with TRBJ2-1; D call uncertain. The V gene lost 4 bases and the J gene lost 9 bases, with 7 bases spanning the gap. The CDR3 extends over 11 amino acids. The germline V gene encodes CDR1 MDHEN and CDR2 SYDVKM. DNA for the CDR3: TGTGCCAGCAGTTCTACCACTGAGCAGTTCTTC. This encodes CASSSTTEQFF.

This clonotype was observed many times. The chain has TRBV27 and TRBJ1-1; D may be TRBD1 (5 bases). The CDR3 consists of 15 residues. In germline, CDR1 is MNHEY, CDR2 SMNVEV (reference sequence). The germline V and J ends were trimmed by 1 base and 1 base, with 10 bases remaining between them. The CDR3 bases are TGTGCCAGCAGTTTATGGGACCGACCGAACACTGAAGCTTTCTTT. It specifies CASSLWDRPNTEAFF.

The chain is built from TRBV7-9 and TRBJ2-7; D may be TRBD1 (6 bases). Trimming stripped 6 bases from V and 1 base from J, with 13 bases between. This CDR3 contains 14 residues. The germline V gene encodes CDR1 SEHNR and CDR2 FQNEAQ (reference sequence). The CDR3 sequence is CASRDTGQSYEQYF. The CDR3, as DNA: TGTGCCAGCAGAGATACAGGGCAATCCTACGAGCAGTACTTC.

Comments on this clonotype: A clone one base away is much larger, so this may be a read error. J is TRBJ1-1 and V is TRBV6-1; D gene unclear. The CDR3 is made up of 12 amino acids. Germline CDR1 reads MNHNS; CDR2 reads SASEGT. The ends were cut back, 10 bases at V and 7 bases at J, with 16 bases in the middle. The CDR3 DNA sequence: TGTGCCATCGGGCTACAGCGAATTGAAGCTTTCTTT. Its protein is CAIGLQRIEAFF.

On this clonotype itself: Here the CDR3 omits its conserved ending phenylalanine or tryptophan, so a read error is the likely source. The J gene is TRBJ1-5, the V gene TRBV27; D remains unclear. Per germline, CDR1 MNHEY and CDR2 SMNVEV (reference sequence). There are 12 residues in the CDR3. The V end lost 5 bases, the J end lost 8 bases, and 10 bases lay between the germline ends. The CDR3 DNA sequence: TGTGCCAGCAGTACGAACCATAAGCCCCAGCATTCT. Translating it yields CASSTNHKPQHS.

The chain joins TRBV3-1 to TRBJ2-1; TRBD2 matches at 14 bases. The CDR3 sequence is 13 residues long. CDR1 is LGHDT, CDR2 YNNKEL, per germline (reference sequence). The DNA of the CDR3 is TGTCCCACGGGACTAGCGGGAGTCAATGAGCAGTTCTTC. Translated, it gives CPTGLAGVNEQFF.

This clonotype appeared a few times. CDR3 in amino acids: CASSPGLAGGFEQFF. CDR3 nucleotides: TGTGCCAGCAGCCCCGGACTAGCGGGAGGGTTTGAGCAGTTCTTC. V usage is TRBV2 and J usage is TRBJ2-1; TRBD2 matches 15 bases. After removal of 6 bases from V and 9 bases from J, the junction contained 6 bases not matched to a gene. Per germline, CDR1 SNHLY and CDR2 FYNNEI. The CDR3 has 15 amino acids.

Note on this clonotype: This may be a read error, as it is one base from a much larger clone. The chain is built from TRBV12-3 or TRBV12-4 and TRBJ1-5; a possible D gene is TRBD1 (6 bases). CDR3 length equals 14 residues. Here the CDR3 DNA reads TGTGCCAGCAGTTTGGACAGCCTCAATCAGCCCAAGCATTTT. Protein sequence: CASSLDSLNQPKHF.

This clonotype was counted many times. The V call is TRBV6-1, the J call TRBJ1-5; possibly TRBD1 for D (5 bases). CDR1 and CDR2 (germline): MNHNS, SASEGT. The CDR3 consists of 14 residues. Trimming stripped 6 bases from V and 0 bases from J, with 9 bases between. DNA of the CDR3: TGTGCCAGCAGACGACAGAATAGCAATCAGCCCCAGCATTTT. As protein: CASRRQNSNQPQHF.

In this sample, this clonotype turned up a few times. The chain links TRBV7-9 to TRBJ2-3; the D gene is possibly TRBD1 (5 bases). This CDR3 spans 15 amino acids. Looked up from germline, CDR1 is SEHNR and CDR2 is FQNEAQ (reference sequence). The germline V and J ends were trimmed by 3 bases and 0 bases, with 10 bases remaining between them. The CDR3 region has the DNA TGTGCCAGCAGCTTGCTGCAGGGTAGCACAGATACGCAGTATTTT. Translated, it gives CASSLLQGSTDTQYF.

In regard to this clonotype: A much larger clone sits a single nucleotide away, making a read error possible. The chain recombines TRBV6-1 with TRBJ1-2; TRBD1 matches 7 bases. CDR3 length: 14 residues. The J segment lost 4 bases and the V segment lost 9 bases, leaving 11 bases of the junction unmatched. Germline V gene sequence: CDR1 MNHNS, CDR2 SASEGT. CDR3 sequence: CARSPPGTAYGYTF. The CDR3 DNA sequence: TGTGCCAGAAGCCCTCCCGGGACAGCCTATGGCTACACCTTC.

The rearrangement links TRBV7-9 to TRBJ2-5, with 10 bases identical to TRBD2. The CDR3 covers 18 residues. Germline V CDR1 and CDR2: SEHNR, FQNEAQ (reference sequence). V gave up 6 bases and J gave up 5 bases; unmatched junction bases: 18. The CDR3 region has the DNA TGTGCCAGCAGTTACCCAAGACCCCTAGCGGGAGATTGGGAGACCCAGTACTTC. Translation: CASSYPRPLAGDWETQYF.

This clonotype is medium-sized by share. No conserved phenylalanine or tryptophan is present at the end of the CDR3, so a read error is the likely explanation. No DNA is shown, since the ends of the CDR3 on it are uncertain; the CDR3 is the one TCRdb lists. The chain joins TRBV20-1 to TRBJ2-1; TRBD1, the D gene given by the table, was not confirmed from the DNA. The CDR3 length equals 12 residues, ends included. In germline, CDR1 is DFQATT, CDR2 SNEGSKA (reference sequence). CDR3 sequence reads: CSAVSYSGGILA.

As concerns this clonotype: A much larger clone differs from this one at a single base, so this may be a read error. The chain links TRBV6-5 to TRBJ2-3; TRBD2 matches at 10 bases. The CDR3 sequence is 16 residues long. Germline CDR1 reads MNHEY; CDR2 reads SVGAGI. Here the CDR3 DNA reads TGTGCCAGCAGTTTTCAAGCGGGAGGGCCTGGGGATAAGCAGTATTTT. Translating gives CASSFQAGGPGDKQYF.

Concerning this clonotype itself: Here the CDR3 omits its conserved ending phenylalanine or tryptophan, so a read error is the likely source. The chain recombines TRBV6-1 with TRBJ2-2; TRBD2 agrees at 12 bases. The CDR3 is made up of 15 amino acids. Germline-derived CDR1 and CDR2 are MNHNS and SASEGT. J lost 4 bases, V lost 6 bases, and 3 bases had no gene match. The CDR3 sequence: CASRPLAGGTGELFS. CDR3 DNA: TGTGCCAGCAGACCACTAGCGGGAGGCACCGGGGAGCTGTTTTCT.

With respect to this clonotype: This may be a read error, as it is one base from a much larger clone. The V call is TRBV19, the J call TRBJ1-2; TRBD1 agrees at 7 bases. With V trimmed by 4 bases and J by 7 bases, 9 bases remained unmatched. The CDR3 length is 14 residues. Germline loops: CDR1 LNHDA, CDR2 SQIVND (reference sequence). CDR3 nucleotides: TGTGCCAGTAGTACCACGAACAGGGGTTGTGGCTACACCTTC. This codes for CASSTTNRGCGYTF.

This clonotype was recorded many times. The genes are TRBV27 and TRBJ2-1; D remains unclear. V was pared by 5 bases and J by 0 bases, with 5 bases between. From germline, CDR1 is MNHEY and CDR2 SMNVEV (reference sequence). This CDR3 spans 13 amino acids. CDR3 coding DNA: TGTGCCAGCAGTCTGAGCTCCTACAATGAGCAGTTCTTC. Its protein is CASSLSSYNEQFF.

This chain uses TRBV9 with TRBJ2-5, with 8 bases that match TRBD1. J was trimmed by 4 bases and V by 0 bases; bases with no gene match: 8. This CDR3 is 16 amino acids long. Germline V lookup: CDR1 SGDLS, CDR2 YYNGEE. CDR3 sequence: CASSVEETGVGETQYF. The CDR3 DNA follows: TGTGCCAGCAGCGTAGAGGAGACAGGGGTAGGAGAGACCCAGTACTTC.

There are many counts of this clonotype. The CDR3 DNA sequence: TGTGCCAGCAGCCCAAAGGCTGGGCAGGGCGCGGAGTACTTC. Amino acid sequence: CASSPKAGQGAEYF. The V and J genes are TRBV7-2 and TRBJ2-7, with D possibly TRBD1 on 5 matching bases. Germline V CDR1 and CDR2: SGHTA, FQGNSA. The V and J ends lost 5 bases and 11 bases respectively, with 22 bases between them. The CDR3 loop spans 14 amino acids.

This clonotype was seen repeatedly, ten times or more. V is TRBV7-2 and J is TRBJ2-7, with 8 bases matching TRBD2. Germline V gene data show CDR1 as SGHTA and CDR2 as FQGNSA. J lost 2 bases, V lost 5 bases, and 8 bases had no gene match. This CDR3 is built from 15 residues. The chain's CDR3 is CASSQGSGGTYEQYF. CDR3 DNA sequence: TGTGCCAGCAGCCAAGGCAGCGGGGGAACCTACGAGCAGTACTTC.